The T cell receptor (beta chain) under discussion was sequenced for a study of T cell responses to AZD1222 COVID-19 vaccine. Regarding the study as a whole: Recipients of two AZD1222 doses showed rising Spike-specific TCR breadth and depth. The study reported that nearly half of spike-specific TCRs target unmutated variant regions.

The protocol was immunoSEQ multiplex PCR, while the TCRdb copy is restricted to in-frame clones and leaves out a portion. The table includes some 110,000 clones, 85% to 90% detected once. Trimming left V 2 bases short and J 0 bases short, with 8 bases between. Germline lookup yields CDR1 SGHTA and CDR2 FQGNSA. The CDR3 contains 15 residues. With respect to this clone: The antigen is not known.

The V call is TRBV7-2, the J call TRBJ2-1; D unclear. This receptor was identified in an adult in good health. The sample here was peripheral blood, taken on day 0 of AZD1222 vaccination. In DNA form, the CDR3 reads TGTGCCAGCAGCTTATTTGGTGTCTCCTACAATGAGCAGTTCTTC. Its protein is CASSLFGVSYNEQFF. The whole variable domain, filled in from reference TRBV7-2 and TRBJ2-1, reads GAGVSQSPSNKVTEKGKDVELRCDPISGHTALYWYRQSLGQGLEFLIYFQGNSAPDKSGLPSDRFSAERTGGSVSTLTIQRTQQEDSAVYLCASSLFGVSYNEQFFGPGTRLTVL.